The 25 T cell receptor beta chains presented below share a single source sample, sequenced in a study of blood T cell repertoires in COVID-19 (dated by TCRdb to 2018 to 2020). The library was prepared using the immunoSEQ multiplex PCR assay. What TCRdb holds here is the immuneACCESS table cut down to in-frame rearrangements. Part of the clones is not present; checked against another copy, under half of the missing clones reflect an unresolved V gene, and the others are unexplained. This sample gives 250,000 to 350,000 clones in total; over 75% of them show up just once. The ten top clones hold 1% to 1.3% of the sample. The specimen was PBMCs or T cells enriched from blood (not recorded which). Receptors originate from a woman between 25 and 40 years old who had recovered from COVID-19.

The chain is built from TRBV5-1 and TRBJ2-7; D is uncertain. Trimming removed 1 base at V and 3 bases at J, with 14 bases between. The CDR3 covers 15 residues. The germline gives CDR1 SGHRS, CDR2 YFSETQ. Written as DNA, the CDR3 is TGCGCCAGCAGCTTGATTTCCAGCCCGGGCTACGAGCAGTACTTC. Amino acids: CASSLISSPGYEQYF.

This clone occurred a few times. This chain links TRBV5-1 with TRBJ2-7; 10 bases are shared with TRBD1. Germline V gene lookup returns CDR1 SGHRS and CDR2 YFSETQ. With V trimmed by 4 bases and J by 7 bases, 8 bases remained unmatched. This CDR3 is 14 amino acids long. The CDR3 loop is CASSMGTGAGEQYF. The CDR3 DNA reads TGCGCCAGCAGCATGGGGACAGGGGCGGGGGAGCAGTACTTC.

The chain joins TRBV27 to TRBJ1-2; 7 nucleotides match TRBD1. The V and J ends lost 8 bases and 7 bases, in that order; junction bases with no gene match: 10. Germline CDR1 and CDR2: MNHEY and SMNVEV (reference sequence). CDR3 length: 13 amino acids. Here the CDR3 reads CASRSPTGFGYTF. The DNA of the CDR3 is TGTGCCAGCCGATCCCCGACAGGGTTTGGCTACACCTTC.

The chain has TRBV18 and TRBJ2-7, with 9 bases lining up with TRBD2. Germline trimming cut 6 bases from V and 2 bases from J; bases unmatched to any gene: 2. The CDR3 runs to 13 residues. Germline V lookup: CDR1 KGHSH, CDR2 LQKENI. Here the CDR3 DNA reads TGTGCCAGCTCGACTAGCGGAACCTACGAGCAGTACTTC. As protein: CASSTSGTYEQYF.

This chain uses TRBV7-9 with TRBJ1-1, with no clear D. V gave up 4 bases and J gave up 7 bases, with 10 bases separating them. CDR1 is SEHNR, CDR2 FQNEAQ, per germline (reference sequence). The length of the CDR3 is 12 residues. CDR3 protein: CASSSFGVEAFF. CDR3 bases: TGTGCCAGCAGCTCCTTTGGAGTTGAAGCTTTCTTT.

The chain joins TRBV11-2 to TRBJ1-2; 7 bases are shared with TRBD1. The germline V gene has CDR1 SGHAT and CDR2 FQNNGV. This CDR3 spans 15 amino acids. Trimming removed 4 bases from V and 8 bases from J; junction bases left unmatched: 13. CDR3 DNA: TGTGCCAGCAGCTCAATCAGGGGGGAACTAAAAGGCTACACCTTC. It specifies CASSSIRGELKGYTF.

The genes are TRBV29-1 and TRBJ2-1, with 10 bases matching TRBD1. The CDR3 runs 18 residues. The germline CDR1 and CDR2 sequences are SQVTM and ANQGSEA. After removal of 5 bases from V and 6 bases from J, the junction contained 19 bases not matched to a gene. CDR3 loop: CSVTQGQGTPWHSNEQFF. The CDR3 coding sequence is TGCAGCGTTACGCAGGGACAGGGGACACCTTGGCACAGCAATGAGCAGTTCTTC.

The J gene is TRBJ2-7, the V gene TRBV7-2, with 13 bases identical to TRBD2. The CDR3 length is 18 residues. CDR1 and CDR2 from the germline V gene are SGHTA and FQGNSA. The junction had 14 bases not matched to a gene; V was cut back by 5 bases and J by 4 bases. The CDR3 sequence is CASSRHSRTSGRGYEQYF. The CDR3 DNA reads as TGTGCCAGCAGCCGCCATTCCCGGACTAGCGGGAGAGGTTACGAGCAGTACTTC.

The rearrangement links TRBV7-2 to TRBJ2-3, with 15 positions matching TRBD2. Germline V lookup: CDR1 SGHTA, CDR2 FQGNSA. This CDR3 region has 15 residues. V trimming: 5 bases; J trimming: 8 bases; junction bases outside the gene matches: 5. The CDR3 loop is CASSPGTSGRSTQYF. CDR3 DNA sequence: TGTGCCAGCAGCCCCGGGACTAGCGGGAGGAGTACGCAGTATTTT.

The genes are TRBV5-6 and TRBJ2-7; no reliable D call. CDR1 is SGHDT, CDR2 YYEEEE, per germline. The CDR3 runs 11 residues. V was cut by 2 bases and J by 3 bases, with 3 bases left in between. The CDR3, as DNA: TGTGCCAGCAGCTTCGGCTACGAGCAGTACTTC. Translating gives CASSFGYEQYF.

This sequence joins TRBV13 and TRBJ1-5; 12 nucleotides agree with TRBD1. Germline V gene sequence: CDR1 PRHDT, CDR2 FYEKMQ (reference sequence). J lost 0 bases, V lost 5 bases, and 11 bases had no gene match. The CDR3 consists of 19 residues. CDR3 region: CASSRTGQGAHLSNQPQHF. In DNA form, the CDR3 reads TGTGCCAGCAGCCGAACGGGACAGGGGGCCCACCTTAGCAATCAGCCCCAGCATTTT. Supplemented by reference TRBV13 and TRBJ1-5, the full variable domain reads AAGVIQSPRHLIKEKRETATLKCYPIPRHDTVYWYQQGPGQDPQFLISFYEKMQSDKGSIPDRFSAQQFSDYHSELNMSSLELGDSALYFCASSRTGQGAHLSNQPQHFGDGTRLSIL.

The chain couples TRBV5-1 to TRBJ2-7, with 14 bases aligning to TRBD2. The CDR3 loop spans 16 amino acids. Germline-derived CDR1 and CDR2 are SGHRS and YFSETQ. Losses at the gene ends were 4 bases for V and 5 bases for J; bases not matched to a gene: 8. CDR3 sequence (DNA): TGCGCCAGCAGCGGGGTGGGACTAGCGGGAGTGAACGAGCAGTACTTC. Protein product: CASSGVGLAGVNEQYF.

V usage is TRBV19 and J usage is TRBJ2-7, with D possibly matching TRBD2 (6 bases). The CDR3 is 14 amino acids. Per germline, CDR1 LNHDA and CDR2 SQIVND (reference sequence). Trimming shortened V by 5 bases and J by 4 bases, and 15 bases separated the two germline ends. The CDR3 sequence: CASSSSGGPYEQYF. Here the CDR3 DNA reads TGTGCCAGTAGTTCCTCAGGAGGGCCGTACGAGCAGTACTTC.

J is TRBJ1-1 and V is TRBV6-5; 7 nucleotides line up with TRBD1. The V gene end was trimmed by 6 bases and the J gene end by 1 base; junction bases not matched to a gene: 8. This CDR3 is built from 15 residues. Per germline, CDR1 MNHEY and CDR2 SVGAGI. Written as DNA, the CDR3 is TGTGCCAGCAGGGCCCTCTCAGGGGGGAACACTGAAGCTTTCTTT. Its translation: CASRALSGGNTEAFF.

The rearrangement uses TRBV14 and TRBJ2-2; 7 bases are a match to TRBD1. Looked up from germline, CDR1 is SGHDN and CDR2 is FVKESK. With V trimmed by 4 bases and J by 1 base, 3 bases remained unmatched. The CDR3 has 15 residues. The CDR3 DNA is TGTGCCAGCAGCCCTCAGGGGGTGAACACCGGGGAGCTGTTTTTT. This translates into CASSPQGVNTGELFF. Filled out from reference TRBV14 and TRBJ2-2, the complete variable domain reads EAGVTQFPSHSVIEKGQTVTLRCDPISGHDNLYWYRRVMGKEIKFLLHFVKESKQDESGMPNNRFLAERTGGTYSTLKVQPAELEDSGVYFCASSPQGVNTGELFFGEGSRLTVL.

The V call is TRBV28, the J call TRBJ1-1, with D possibly matching TRBD1 (5 bases). V lost 5 bases, J lost 10 bases, and 14 bases lay in between. CDR3 length equals 12 residues. Per the germline V gene, CDR1 is MDHEN and CDR2 is SYDVKM. The CDR3 DNA sequence: TGTGCCAGCAGTAGGCGGGGGGTTGGAGCTTTCTTT. Its translation is CASSRRGVGAFF.

The gene calls are TRBV25-1 and TRBJ1-2; D unclear. This CDR3 is built from 14 residues. Looked up from germline, CDR1 is MGHDK and CDR2 is SYGVNS. V lost 5 bases and J 4 bases, leaving 14 bases between the germline ends. In nucleotides, the CDR3 is TGTGCCAGCAGTCTCGGGGAGGTAGGCTATGGCTACACCTTC. This encodes CASSLGEVGYGYTF.

This clone was recorded once. This chain connects TRBV13 to TRBJ2-1; 9 nucleotides agree with TRBD2. The V gene's germline CDR1 is PRHDT and CDR2 FYEKMQ (reference sequence). This CDR3 contains 19 residues. Trimming cost V 7 bases and J 0 bases; bases outside gene matches: 16. In nucleotides, the CDR3 is TGTGCCAGCACCGAGAGGAGTTTTGAGCGGGAGGTCTCCTACAATGAGCAGTTCTTC. It specifies CASTERSFEREVSYNEQFF.

CDR3 region: CASSLLSDSSNTEAFF. CDR3 nucleotides: TGTGCCAGCAGTTTACTTTCGGACAGTTCGAACACTGAAGCTTTCTTT. The chain carries TRBV28 and TRBJ1-1, with TRBD1 as a possible D gene (6 bases). CDR1 MDHEN and CDR2 SYDVKM come from the germline V gene. Trimming shortened V by 2 bases and J by 1 base, and 14 bases separated the two germline ends. CDR3 length: 16 amino acids.

The rearrangement links TRBV4-1 to TRBJ1-3, with a possible D match to TRBD1 (6 bases). CDR3 size: 15 residues. Germline CDR1 is MGHRA and CDR2 is YSYEKL. Deletions cut 1 base from V and 0 bases from J, with 7 bases between. The CDR3 coding sequence is TGCGCCAGCAGCCAAGGGACAGCCTCTGGAAACACCATATATTTT. Encoded protein: CASSQGTASGNTIYF.

The chain carries TRBV5-1 and TRBJ1-2; D ambiguous. With 6 bases removed from V and 0 bases from J, the gap between germline ends came to 9 bases. Germline V gene data show CDR1 as SGHRS and CDR2 as YFSETQ. The CDR3 totals 13 residues. DNA for the CDR3: TGCGCCAGCAACCGAGAACCTAACTATGGCTACACCTTC. It specifies CASNREPNYGYTF.

The CDR3 DNA is TGTGCCAGCAGTTTGGTAGCGGGAGTGGAGACCCAGTACTTC. Translation gives CASSLVAGVETQYF. The rearrangement links TRBV27 to TRBJ2-5; TRBD2 agrees at 9 bases. This CDR3 is built from 14 residues. From germline, CDR1 is MNHEY and CDR2 SMNVEV (reference sequence). Trimming at V came to 3 bases and at J to 5 bases, leaving 4 bases not matched to a gene.

This clone is a singleton in its sample. The chain uses TRBV24-1 and TRBJ2-3; D possibly corresponds to TRBD1 (5 bases). CDR3 size: 16 residues. CDR1 KGHDR and CDR2 SFDVKD come from the germline V gene. Trimming pared 3 bases from V and 0 bases from J, leaving 12 bases between. CDR3 sequence reads: CATSDEQWGSTDTQYF. As DNA, the CDR3 is TGTGCCACCAGTGATGAACAGTGGGGCAGCACAGATACGCAGTATTTT.

The J gene is TRBJ2-3, the V gene TRBV27; TRBD2 matches at 8 bases. The germline CDR1 and CDR2 sequences are MNHEY and SMNVEV (reference sequence). Trimming cost V 2 bases and J 5 bases; bases outside gene matches: 3. The CDR3 runs to 14 residues. CDR3 sequence reads: CASSLNLAGDTQYF. In DNA, the CDR3 is TGTGCCAGCAGTTTAAACCTAGCGGGAGATACGCAGTATTTT.

The chain employs TRBV28 and TRBJ2-1, with TRBD1 identical over 8 bases. Germline CDR1 is MDHEN and CDR2 is SYDVKM. V shed 1 base, J shed 7 bases, and the junction held 9 bases outside the gene matches. The CDR3 has 16 amino acids. CDR3 in amino acids: CASSLSGRGRTNEQFF. The CDR3 DNA is TGTGCCAGCAGTTTATCTGGCAGGGGGCGCACGAATGAGCAGTTCTTC. The full variable domain, completed using reference TRBV28 and TRBJ2-1, is DVKVTQSSRYLVKRTGEKVFLECVQDMDHENMFWYRQDPGLGLRLIYFSYDVKMKEKGDIPEGYSVSREKKERFSLILESASTNQTSMYLCASSLSGRGRTNEQFFGPGTRLTVL.